This TCR beta chain is drawn from a study of beta chain features in type 1 diabetes (dated 2018 in TCRdb). About the investigation overall: Mean age, gender distribution, total cell number and subset yield were not different between patients and healthy donors. Across all samples, 90 million to 130 million sorted cells were examined, and cell number per subset correlated strongly with RNA yield. The study compared TCRB repertoires of sorted circulating CD4+ T cell subsets between recently diagnosed type 1 diabetes patients and matched healthy donors. Naive and central memory subsets were obtained from all 30 or so donors, but regulatory and stem cell-like memory subsets were isolated from only 8 patients and roughly 8 healthy donors.

In this sample, this clone turned up a few times. This clone's antigen is unknown. No quality values exist for individual bases; no much larger clone is one base distant. The High Capacity cDNA Reverse Transcription Kit was used to reverse transcribe all of the isolated RNA, meaning that expressed TCRB transcripts were what got sequenced. Deep immunoSEQ sequencing was performed on naive, central memory and regulatory T cell samples, with an average of roughly 3.5 million total reads per sample. Sorted cells were lysed in RLT buffer, and RNA was extracted using DNase-treated RNeasy Micro or Mini kits according to cell number. To prevent cross-contamination, each cell subset was processed individually, whereas patient and healthy donor samples were processed jointly. The immunoSEQ multiplex PCR was used to amplify TCRB sequences from cDNA, yielding 87-bp fragments that span the CDR3 region. The amplicons were sequenced using the Illumina HiSeq platform. The original methods were these. Synthetic template baselines were used to correct PCR bias computationally, reads within Hamming distance 2 were collapsed, and singletons that could not be merged were discarded. Reads were aligned to IMGT to assign V, D and J genes, CDR3 length, and insertions or deletions at six rearrangement sites. Within each subset, clonotype counts were normalized to the number of sorted cells before true diversity and Gini coefficients were calculated with the tcR R package. The overlap coefficient, calculated on TCRB nucleotide sequences, was used to measure repertoire sharing. Out-of-frame TCRB sequences from naive cells were analyzed to stand in for the pre-selection repertoire. Held by TCRdb, this immuneACCESS table contains in-frame sequences only and omits some clones. Under half of the omission traces to an unresolved V gene where checked; the cause of the rest is unknown. V and J calls and clone size follow that table, whereas D and trimming were derived from the DNA. This sample comprises around 250,000 clones, about 14% of them detected only once. The top ten hold roughly 0.019% of the sample.

Each donor gave one peripheral blood draw, averaging around 120 mL, which was collected into heparinised tubes. Naive, central memory, regulatory and stem cell-like memory CD4+ T cells were sorted on a BD FACSAria II using a panel including CD45RO, CCR7, CD25, CD127, CD95 and CD27. A purity above 98% was achieved for all sorted populations. PBMCs were isolated right away by Lymphoprep density gradient centrifugation and were stained directly, without culture. Samples were stained and sorted in pairs, with one healthy donor and one patient per experiment, so that batch effects were minimized. Results and caveats for the whole study, not just this receptor: At VDJ recombination sites, patients with type 1 diabetes made fewer insertions and deleted more nucleotides, a pattern implying thymic rearrangement abnormalities. PCR may preferentially amplify shorter templates, but because patient and control samples were amplified and corrected together, any resulting skew would affect both groups equally. Type 1 diabetes patients showed a moderate but significant shortening of TCRB CDR3 length in all four CD4+ subsets. The naive, central memory and regulatory TCRB repertoires appeared to resemble one another more closely among patients than among healthy donors. Because cDNA rather than genomic DNA was sequenced, highly expressing activated cells could have been over-represented, although no difference in activation and CD3 levels was found between groups. Because the HLA sub-analyses included only small numbers of individuals, any influence of HLA type on TCRB rearrangement was left unresolved.

CDR1 and CDR2 are drawn from the germline V gene (reference sequence): GTSNPN, SVGIG. The CDR3 sequence holds 18 residues, the cysteine and phenylalanine included. Only CDR3 DNA remains: 54 bases, in frame from the first base. The V end gives up 8 bases and the J end 4 bases, leaving 14 bases in the junction not matched to a gene. Sample: naive CD4+ T cells from blood. The sample's cell subset or site label, in plain terms: true naive CD4+ T cells. This clonotype was obtained from a man aged 30-40 years with type 1 diabetes. The rearranged segments are TRBV30 and TRBJ2-1; 16 junctional bases match TRBD2. The CDR3 sequence is CAGVPGLAGGMLYNEQFF. The DNA sequence reads TGTGCCGGGGTTCCGGGACTAGCGGGAGGGATGCTATACAATGAGCAGTTCTTC. Supplemented by the reference TRBV30 and TRBJ2-1 proteins around the CDR3, the complete variable domain is SQTIHQWPATLVQPVGSPLSLECTVEGTSNPNLYWYRQAAGRGLQLLFYSVGIGQISSEVPQNLSASRPQDRQFILSSKKLLLSDSGFYLCAGVPGLAGGMLYNEQFFGPGTRLTVL.